These 7 T cell receptor beta chains originate from one sample sequenced in a study of CD8+ T cells in alopecia areata. Stated treatment: oral pan-JAK inhibitor, 5-10 mg twice daily. Extracted RNA was reverse transcribed into cDNA, the sequencing template. Profiled with immunoSEQ multiplex PCR; TCRdb holds only in-frame clones, not every one. The sample lists over 250,000 clones; approximately 60% were seen once. Sequenced material: CD4+ T cells sorted from blood, taken around week 52, from a patient treated with tofacitinib. The receptors derive from a human donor with alopecia areata.

This clone was observed a handful of times. A junction end diverges from the germline sequence, so it may reflect a read error. The genes are TRBV7-7 and TRBJ2-1; 8 positions agree with TRBD1. Germline V lookup: CDR1 SSHAT, CDR2 FNYEAQ (reference sequence). The CDR3 totals 15 residues. The CDR3 region has the DNA TGTGCTAGCAGCTTAGGGGCAGGGGGCCCCAATGAGCAGTTCTTC. Translating it yields CASSLGAGGPNEQFF.

This clone was picked up a small number of times. The chain carries TRBV4-3 and TRBJ1-1, with unresolved D. The germline gives CDR1 LGHNA, CDR2 YSLEER. The CDR3 is 15 amino acids. V lost 0 bases, J lost 0 bases, and 8 bases lay in between. The CDR3 loop is CASSQDPLLNTEAFF. The CDR3 nucleotides are TGCGCCAGCAGCCAAGACCCTCTCTTGAACACTGAAGCTTTCTTT.

This clone was recorded a few times. The chain couples TRBV11-2 to TRBJ1-5; D might be TRBD1 (5 bases). The CDR3 is 13 amino acids. V was clipped by 5 bases and J by 6 bases, with 11 bases between them. Germline values: CDR1 SGHAT, CDR2 FQNNGV. In DNA form, the CDR3 reads TGTGCCAGCAGCGAGGGGTTTTCTCAGCCCCAGCATTTT. It encodes CASSEGFSQPQHF. The full variable domain, with the rest looked up from reference TRBV11-2 and TRBJ1-5, is EAGVAQSPRYKIIEKRQSVAFWCNPISGHATLYWYQQILGQGPKLLIQFQNNGVVDDSQLPKDRFSAERLKGVDSTLKIQPAKLEDSAVYLCASSEGFSQPQHFGDGTRLSIL.

The chain joins TRBV6-6 to TRBJ2-2; D unresolved. The germline V gene encodes CDR1 MNHNY and CDR2 SVGAGI (reference sequence). There are 16 residues in the CDR3. V was shortened by 5 bases and J by 4 bases, with 17 bases between the two germline ends. The CDR3 coding sequence is TGTGCCAGCAGTGGCGCCGGGCTAGTGAGCACCGGGGAGCTGTTTTTT. Its protein product is CASSGAGLVSTGELFF.

V is TRBV30 and J is TRBJ1-6, with a weak D call TRBD1 (6 bases). CDR1 and CDR2 (germline): GTSNPN, SVGIG (reference sequence). V lost 0 bases and J lost 7, with 10 bases in between. The CDR3 totals 14 residues. CDR3 DNA: TGTGCCTGGAGTGTACTGGACAGAAATTCACCCCTCCACTTT. This gives the protein CAWSVLDRNSPLHF.

The rearrangement joins TRBV5-6 to TRBJ2-5; D remains unclear. Germline V gene lookup returns CDR1 SGHDT and CDR2 YYEEEE. Trimming cost V 0 bases and J 3 bases, with 9 bases left between them. This CDR3 region has 14 residues. CDR3 coding DNA: TGTGCCAGCAGCTTGGAGGCCAGTGAAGAGACCCAGTACTTC. Protein product: CASSLEASEETQYF.

Comments on this clone: In the same sample, other DNA sequences code for this CDR3. V usage is TRBV20-1 and J usage is TRBJ2-1; 7 bases line up with TRBD2. J lost 7 bases, V lost 5 bases, and 2 bases had no gene match. Germline CDR1 reads DFQATT; CDR2 reads SNEGSKA (reference sequence). This CDR3 is 11 amino acids long. The CDR3 sequence: CSAGGVNEQFF. In DNA, the CDR3 is TGCAGTGCTGGGGGGGTTAATGAGCAGTTCTTC.